This T cell receptor (beta chain) stems from a study of spatial heterogeneity in lung cancer. Study background: The follow-up PBMC samples were sequenced whenever they were available. The median time to follow-up was about two years after resection. Sequencing consistently turned up more beta-chain sequences than alpha-chain sequences.

On each TCR cDNA molecule, a unique molecular identifier was present. TCRdb called the 5' RACE reads again in MiXCR, with one record for every CDR3 protein. Counted here are 9,000 to 10,000 distinct CDR3 sequences, 23% occurring once; the ten biggest clones make up approximately 3.8%. Time point: blood at routine non-recurrence follow-up after resection. Extraction of whole RNA from tumor, nontumor lung or frozen PBMC preceded unsorted sequencing. The CDR3 runs 11 residues. V lost 6 bases and J 2 bases, leaving 6 bases between the germline ends. Germline assignment: CDR1 DFQATT and CDR2 SNEGSKA (reference sequence).

This chain links TRBV20-1 with TRBJ2-3; no reliable D call. Sequenced material: PBMCs, taken at follow-up. This clonotype was obtained from a female donor with early-stage non-small cell lung cancer. The CDR3 DNA follows: TGCAGTGCATTGACCACAGATACGCAGTATTTT. Its protein product is CSALTTDTQYF.